Following are 8 T cell receptor beta chains from one sample sequenced in a study of cytomegalovirus exposure and HLA in healthy donors. The primer mix had 60 Vbeta and 13 Jbeta primers. The method was immunoSEQ multiplex PCR; TCRdb's version includes in-frame clones alone and lacks a portion of them. The sample lists just over 150,000 clones; roughly 80% were seen once. The material sequenced was PBMCs. The origin of the receptors is a woman in her twenties or thirties in good health and CMV-seronegative.

The chain carries TRBV29-1 and TRBJ2-7; D is undetermined. Deletions cut 3 bases from V and 0 bases from J, with 15 bases between. From germline, CDR1 is SQVTM and CDR2 ANQGSEA. The CDR3 covers 15 residues. The CDR3 DNA sequence: TGCAGCGTTGATGTGCGAGGCAGAGCCTCCTACGAGCAGTACTTC. Translation: CSVDVRGRASYEQYF.

The chain joins TRBV5-1 to TRBJ2-3, with D possibly matching TRBD1 (6 bases). The CDR3 runs to 15 residues. CDR1 is SGHRS and CDR2 is YFSETQ in the germline V gene. V was shortened by 4 bases and J by 4 bases, with 16 bases between the two germline ends. CDR3 protein: CASSPRGGRADTQYF. In nucleotides, the CDR3 is TGCGCCAGCAGCCCCCGAGGGGGAAGGGCAGATACGCAGTATTTT.

V is TRBV5-1 and J is TRBJ2-5; no clear D. There are 14 residues in the CDR3. CDR1 SGHRS and CDR2 YFSETQ come from the germline V gene. V lost 0 bases and J lost 0, with 6 bases in between. The CDR3 region has the DNA TGCGCCAGCAGCTTGGTGGCCAACCAAGAGACCCAGTACTTC. Its translation: CASSLVANQETQYF.

V usage is TRBV2 and J usage is TRBJ2-3; D is possibly TRBD1 (5 bases). Germline lookup yields CDR1 SNHLY and CDR2 FYNNEI. The V end was cut by 3 bases, the J end by 3 bases, with 7 bases between. This CDR3 has 13 amino acids. The chain's CDR3 is CASSEQGTDTQYF. As DNA, the CDR3 is TGTGCCAGCAGTGAGCAGGGAACAGATACGCAGTATTTT.

This chain uses TRBV6-6 with TRBJ1-2; 8 bases are a match to TRBD1. CDR1 and CDR2 from the germline V gene are MNHNY and SVGAGI (reference sequence). CDR3 size: 15 residues. After removal of 5 bases from V and 8 bases from J, the junction contained 13 bases not matched to a gene. CDR3 in amino acids: CASSRITGGWKGYTF. CDR3 DNA sequence: TGTGCCAGCAGTCGTATTACAGGGGGTTGGAAGGGCTACACCTTC.

This chain links TRBV29-1 with TRBJ1-1; 7 nucleotides match TRBD1. The CDR3 runs to 15 residues. V lost 2 bases and J lost 7; bases outside the gene matches: 13. Germline assignment: CDR1 SQVTM and CDR2 ANQGSEA. The CDR3 nucleotides read TGCAGCGTTGAATTAGGGGGACAGCCGCCAATTGAAGCTTTCTTT. As protein: CSVELGGQPPIEAFF.

The genes are TRBV19 and TRBJ1-5, with D unclear. Trimming shortened V by 5 bases and J by 5 bases, and 10 bases separated the two germline ends. This CDR3 is 13 amino acids long. Germline values: CDR1 LNHDA, CDR2 SQIVND (reference sequence). CDR3 region: CASSGEGYQPQHF. Written as DNA, the CDR3 is TGTGCCAGTAGTGGGGAGGGATATCAGCCCCAGCATTTT.

This rearrangement joins TRBV4-1 to TRBJ2-7; 9 bases fit TRBD1. Germline CDR1 MGHRA, CDR2 YSYEKL. This CDR3 comprises 15 residues. V dropped 4 bases and J dropped 2; count of bases not matched to a gene: 6. CDR3 coding DNA: TGCGCCAGCAGCCGAGAAGGACAGGGGACCTACGAGCAGTACTTC. Amino acids: CASSREGQGTYEQYF.